Listed below are T cell receptor beta chains from one sample, sequenced in a study of T cells after yellow fever vaccination. One entry per CDR3 protein results from TCRdb running MiXCR on the 5' RACE reads. Of nearly 300,000 distinct CDR3 sequences in the sample, approximately 8% were seen once. The input for sequencing was CD4+ T cells sorted from PBMCs, taken 5 days after the yellow fever booster vaccination. These receptor sequences come from a man aged 18 to 35 who received the YFV17D yellow fever vaccine. CDR3s include the opening cysteine and the closing phenylalanine or tryptophan. A D gene is named only where the DNA matches it firmly. Some rows mark clone size as missing; the rest say once, few, many or name a class of expanded clone.

-	TRBJ2-5	TRBV19	few	TGTGCCAGCAAAGAGGGCGGAACGTACCAAGAGACCCAGTACTTC	CASKEGGTYQETQYF
TRBD1	TRBJ2-2	TRBV29-1	few	TGCGGGACAGGGGGTACCGGGGAGCTGTTTTTT	CGTGGTGELFF
TRBD1	TRBJ1-1	TRBV7-9	-	TGTGCCAGCAGCTTGGGGACAGGGACCCGGAACACTGAAGCTTTCTTT	CASSLGTGTRNTEAFF
-	TRBJ1-4	TRBV6-4	few	TGTGCCAGCAGTGACTCTGGATCCCCGGGGGAAAAACTGTTTTTT	CASSDSGSPGEKLFF
-	TRBJ2-3	TRBV5-6	few	TGTGCCAGCAGCCGCGGACGGACCGTCACAGATACGCAGTATTTT	CASSRGRTVTDTQYF
-	TRBJ2-3	TRBV5-1	many	TGCGCCAGCAGCGGGGACAGCCGGGAGGGGACGCAGTATTTT	CASSGDSREGTQYF
-	TRBJ1-2	TRBV6-2/TRBV6-3	few	TGTGCCAGCAGCCGACTGGAGGGTAACTATGGCTACACCTTC	CASSRLEGNYGYTF
-	TRBJ2-3	TRBV6-2/TRBV6-3	many	TGTGCCAGCGCGATTCGAACAGATACGCAGTATTTT	CASAIRTDTQYF
TRBD1	TRBJ1-2	TRBV27	few	TGTGCCAGCAGTGGGACAGGGGTAAGGGATGGCTACACCTTC	CASSGTGVRDGYTF
-	TRBJ2-3	TRBV5-1	many	TGCGCCAGCAGCTCCGTTAGCGGATCTACAGATACGCAGTATTTT	CASSSVSGSTDTQYF
TRBD2	TRBJ2-5	TRBV9	few	TGTGCCAGCAGCGTGACTAGCGGGTACCAAGAGACCCAGTACTTC	CASSVTSGYQETQYF
-	TRBJ1-1	TRBV6-5	few	TGTGCCAGCAGTTACCGCACAGGAGGAGGGTCGCAAGCTTTCTTT	CASSYRTGGGSQAFF
TRBD2	TRBJ2-3	TRBV3-1	few	TGTGCCAGCAGCCAAAGAGTTGGACTAGCGGGAGATACGCAGTATTTT	CASSQRVGLAGDTQYF
-	TRBJ1-5	TRBV6-5	few	TGTGCCAGCAGTCGCGAATACAGGGTGGATCAGCCCCAGCATTTT	CASSREYRVDQPQHF
TRBD2	TRBJ2-4	TRBV2	few	TGTGCCAGCAGTGAAGATTATGGACTAGCGGGGGGGCTAGCCAAAAACATTCAGTACTTC	CASSEDYGLAGGLAKNIQYF
-	TRBJ2-3	TRBV29-1	many	TGCAGCGAAATGACAGTGTACACAGATACGCAGTATTTT	CSEMTVYTDTQYF
-	TRBJ2-1	TRBV6-2/TRBV6-3	-	TGTGCCAGCAGAGACGGGGAGCTCGGCAATGAGCAGTTCTTC	CASRDGELGNEQFF
-	TRBJ2-5	TRBV19	-	TGTGCCACTGAACAGGCACGCGGGGAGACCCAGTACTTC	CATEQARGETQYF
TRBD2	TRBJ2-1	TRBV20-1	many	TGCAGTGCTGGGAAGACTAGCGGGGGTATTAAGGGGCAGTTCTTC	CSAGKTSGGIKGQFF
TRBD2	TRBJ2-5	TRBV20-1	-	TGCAGTGCTAGAGTACTAGCGGAGCAAGAGACCCAGTACTTC	CSARVLAEQETQYF
-	TRBJ1-5	TRBV5-1	few	TGCGCCAGCAGCTTGGGGACAGCCGACAATCAGCCCCAGCATTTT	CASSLGTADNQPQHF
-	TRBJ2-3	TRBV5-1	-	TGCGCCAGCAGCTCCCCGGACAGGAGGGGAGATACGCAGTATTTT	CASSSPDRRGDTQYF
-	TRBJ1-3	TRBV4-3	many	TGCGCCAGCAGCCAAAACCTAGGTTACACCATATATTTT	CASSQNLGYTIYF
-	TRBJ2-1	TRBV9	-	TGTGCCAGCAGCGTAGGTGGAACAGCGATAGGGAATGAGCAGTTCTTC	CASSVGGTAIGNEQFF
-	TRBJ1-5	TRBV28	many	TGTGCCAGCACAGCCGCCAGTCAGCCCCAGCATTTT	CASTAASQPQHF
TRBD2	TRBJ2-3	TRBV4-3	-	TGCGCCAGCAGCCTCGAAAGTTACACGGGGGGGGAGACAGATACGCAGTATTTT	CASSLESYTGGETDTQYF
-	TRBJ2-2	TRBV9	many	TGTGCCAGCAGCGTAGTGTGGGGTACCGGGGAGCTGTTTTTT	CASSVVWGTGELFF
TRBD1	TRBJ1-1	TRBV5-5	few	TGTGCCAGCAGCTTGACAGGGGATAACACTGAAGCTTTCTTT	CASSLTGDNTEAFF
-	TRBJ1-5	TRBV30	-	TGTGCCTGGAGCGACAGAAGCAATCAGCCCCAGCATTTT	CAWSDRSNQPQHF
TRBD2	TRBJ2-3	TRBV11-2	few	TGTGCCAGCAGCACCGGGACTACCGCCTGGGATACGCAGTATTTT	CASSTGTTAWDTQYF